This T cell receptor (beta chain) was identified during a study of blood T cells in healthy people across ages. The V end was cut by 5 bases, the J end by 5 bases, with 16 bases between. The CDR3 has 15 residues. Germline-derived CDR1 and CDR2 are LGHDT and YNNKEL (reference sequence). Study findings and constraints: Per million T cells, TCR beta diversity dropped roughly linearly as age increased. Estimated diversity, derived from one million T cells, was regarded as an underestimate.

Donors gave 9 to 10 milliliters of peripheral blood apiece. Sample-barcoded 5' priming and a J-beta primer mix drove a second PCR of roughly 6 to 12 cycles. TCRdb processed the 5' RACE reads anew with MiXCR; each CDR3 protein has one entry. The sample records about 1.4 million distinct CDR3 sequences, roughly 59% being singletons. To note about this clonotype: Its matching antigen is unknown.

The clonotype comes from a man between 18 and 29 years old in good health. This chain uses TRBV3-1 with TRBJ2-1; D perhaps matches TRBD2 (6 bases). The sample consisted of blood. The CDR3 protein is CASSATSFGDNEQFF. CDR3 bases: TGTGCCAGCAGCGCGACTAGTTTTGGAGACAATGAGCAGTTCTTC.